This T cell receptor (beta chain) was identified during a study of neoadjuvant anti-PD-1 for oral cavity cancer. Notes on the study in general: Higher pretreatment blood Treg/Th17 ratios correlated with higher pretreatment blood and lower post-treatment tumor TCRbeta clonality.

Profiling relied on immunoSEQ multiplex PCR, and the TCRdb table lists in-frame clones only, not all of them. The data contain about 61,000 clones, approximately 79% of them singletons. Germline V gene lookup returns CDR1 LNHNV and CDR2 YYDKDF (reference sequence). With 2 bases clipped from V and 7 bases from J, the junction kept 4 bases outside the gene matches. The CDR3 length is 14 residues. Concerning this clone itself: Its antigen is as yet unknown.

This TCR came from a person between 40 and 85 years old with oral cavity squamous cell carcinoma. The sequenced sample was PBMCs, obtained before nivolumab (anti-PD-1) treatment. The genes are TRBV15 and TRBJ2-1; 8 bases are shared with TRBD2. The CDR3 sequence is CATSRLGGANEQFF. The CDR3, as DNA: TGTGCCACCAGCAGACTCGGGGGGGCAAATGAGCAGTTCTTC.